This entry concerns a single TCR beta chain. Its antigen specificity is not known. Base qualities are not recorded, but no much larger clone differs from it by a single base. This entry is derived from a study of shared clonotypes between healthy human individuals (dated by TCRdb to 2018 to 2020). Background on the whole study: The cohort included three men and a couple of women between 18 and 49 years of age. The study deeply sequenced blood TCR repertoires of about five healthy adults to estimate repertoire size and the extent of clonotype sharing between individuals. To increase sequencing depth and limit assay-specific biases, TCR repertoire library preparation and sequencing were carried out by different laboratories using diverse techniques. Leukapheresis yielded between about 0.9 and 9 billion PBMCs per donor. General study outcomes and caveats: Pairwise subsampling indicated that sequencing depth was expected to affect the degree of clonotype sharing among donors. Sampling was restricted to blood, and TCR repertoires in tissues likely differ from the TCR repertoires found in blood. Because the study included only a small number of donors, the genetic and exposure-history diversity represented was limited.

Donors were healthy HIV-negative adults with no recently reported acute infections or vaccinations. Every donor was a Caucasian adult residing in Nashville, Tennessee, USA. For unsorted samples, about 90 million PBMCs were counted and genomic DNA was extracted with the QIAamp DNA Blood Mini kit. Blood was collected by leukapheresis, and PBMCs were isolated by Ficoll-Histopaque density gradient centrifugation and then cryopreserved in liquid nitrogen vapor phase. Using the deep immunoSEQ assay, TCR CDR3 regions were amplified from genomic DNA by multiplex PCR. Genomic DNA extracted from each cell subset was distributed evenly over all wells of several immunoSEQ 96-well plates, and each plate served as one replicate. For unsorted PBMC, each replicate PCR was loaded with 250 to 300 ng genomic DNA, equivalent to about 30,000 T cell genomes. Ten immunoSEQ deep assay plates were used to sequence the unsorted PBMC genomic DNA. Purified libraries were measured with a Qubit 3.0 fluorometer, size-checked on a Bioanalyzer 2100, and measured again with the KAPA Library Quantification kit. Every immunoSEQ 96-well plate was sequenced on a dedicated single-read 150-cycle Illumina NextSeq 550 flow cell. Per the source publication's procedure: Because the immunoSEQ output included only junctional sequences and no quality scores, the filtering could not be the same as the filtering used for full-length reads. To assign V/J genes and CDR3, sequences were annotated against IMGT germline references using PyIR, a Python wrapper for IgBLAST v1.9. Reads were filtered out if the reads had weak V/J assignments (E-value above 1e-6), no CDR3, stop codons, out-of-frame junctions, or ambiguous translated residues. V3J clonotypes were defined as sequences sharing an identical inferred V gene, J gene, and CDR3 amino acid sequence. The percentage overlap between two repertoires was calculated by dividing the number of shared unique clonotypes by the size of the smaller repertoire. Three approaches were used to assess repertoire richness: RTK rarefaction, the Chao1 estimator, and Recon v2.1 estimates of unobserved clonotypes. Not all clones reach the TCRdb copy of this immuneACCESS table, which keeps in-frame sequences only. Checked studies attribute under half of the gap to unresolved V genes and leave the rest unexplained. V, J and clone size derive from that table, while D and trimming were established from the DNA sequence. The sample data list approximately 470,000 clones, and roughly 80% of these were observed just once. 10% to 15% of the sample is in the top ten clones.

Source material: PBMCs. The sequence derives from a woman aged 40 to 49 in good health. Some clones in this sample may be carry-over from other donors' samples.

The bases read TGTGCCAGCAGCGCCGGGGCACAACTAGCGGGAGGTGGGAATGAGCAGTTCTTC. This translates into CASSAGAQLAGGGNEQFF. The V and J segments used are TRBV9 and TRBJ2-1; 12 bases in the middle match TRBD2. Via the germline V gene, CDR1 is SGDLS and CDR2 YYNGEE. Including the terminal cysteine and phenylalanine, the CDR3 comprises 18 residues. The retained sequence is limited to the CDR3, 54 bases, with the frame set at the first base. For this chain, trimming is 3 bases at the V end and 7 bases at the J end, and the number of junction bases without a gene match is 14.